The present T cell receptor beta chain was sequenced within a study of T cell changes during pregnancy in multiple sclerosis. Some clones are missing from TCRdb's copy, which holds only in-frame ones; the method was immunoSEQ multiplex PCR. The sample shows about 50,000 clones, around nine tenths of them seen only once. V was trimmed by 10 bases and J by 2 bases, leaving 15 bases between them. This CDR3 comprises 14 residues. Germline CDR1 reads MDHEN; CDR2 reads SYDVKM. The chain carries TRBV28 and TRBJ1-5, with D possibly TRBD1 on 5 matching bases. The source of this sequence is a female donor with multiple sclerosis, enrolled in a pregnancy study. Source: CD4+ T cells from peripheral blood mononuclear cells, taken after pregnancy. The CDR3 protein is CATRLGDRNQPQHF. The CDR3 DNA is TGTGCCACCCGCCTAGGGGATCGCAATCAGCCCCAGCATTTT.